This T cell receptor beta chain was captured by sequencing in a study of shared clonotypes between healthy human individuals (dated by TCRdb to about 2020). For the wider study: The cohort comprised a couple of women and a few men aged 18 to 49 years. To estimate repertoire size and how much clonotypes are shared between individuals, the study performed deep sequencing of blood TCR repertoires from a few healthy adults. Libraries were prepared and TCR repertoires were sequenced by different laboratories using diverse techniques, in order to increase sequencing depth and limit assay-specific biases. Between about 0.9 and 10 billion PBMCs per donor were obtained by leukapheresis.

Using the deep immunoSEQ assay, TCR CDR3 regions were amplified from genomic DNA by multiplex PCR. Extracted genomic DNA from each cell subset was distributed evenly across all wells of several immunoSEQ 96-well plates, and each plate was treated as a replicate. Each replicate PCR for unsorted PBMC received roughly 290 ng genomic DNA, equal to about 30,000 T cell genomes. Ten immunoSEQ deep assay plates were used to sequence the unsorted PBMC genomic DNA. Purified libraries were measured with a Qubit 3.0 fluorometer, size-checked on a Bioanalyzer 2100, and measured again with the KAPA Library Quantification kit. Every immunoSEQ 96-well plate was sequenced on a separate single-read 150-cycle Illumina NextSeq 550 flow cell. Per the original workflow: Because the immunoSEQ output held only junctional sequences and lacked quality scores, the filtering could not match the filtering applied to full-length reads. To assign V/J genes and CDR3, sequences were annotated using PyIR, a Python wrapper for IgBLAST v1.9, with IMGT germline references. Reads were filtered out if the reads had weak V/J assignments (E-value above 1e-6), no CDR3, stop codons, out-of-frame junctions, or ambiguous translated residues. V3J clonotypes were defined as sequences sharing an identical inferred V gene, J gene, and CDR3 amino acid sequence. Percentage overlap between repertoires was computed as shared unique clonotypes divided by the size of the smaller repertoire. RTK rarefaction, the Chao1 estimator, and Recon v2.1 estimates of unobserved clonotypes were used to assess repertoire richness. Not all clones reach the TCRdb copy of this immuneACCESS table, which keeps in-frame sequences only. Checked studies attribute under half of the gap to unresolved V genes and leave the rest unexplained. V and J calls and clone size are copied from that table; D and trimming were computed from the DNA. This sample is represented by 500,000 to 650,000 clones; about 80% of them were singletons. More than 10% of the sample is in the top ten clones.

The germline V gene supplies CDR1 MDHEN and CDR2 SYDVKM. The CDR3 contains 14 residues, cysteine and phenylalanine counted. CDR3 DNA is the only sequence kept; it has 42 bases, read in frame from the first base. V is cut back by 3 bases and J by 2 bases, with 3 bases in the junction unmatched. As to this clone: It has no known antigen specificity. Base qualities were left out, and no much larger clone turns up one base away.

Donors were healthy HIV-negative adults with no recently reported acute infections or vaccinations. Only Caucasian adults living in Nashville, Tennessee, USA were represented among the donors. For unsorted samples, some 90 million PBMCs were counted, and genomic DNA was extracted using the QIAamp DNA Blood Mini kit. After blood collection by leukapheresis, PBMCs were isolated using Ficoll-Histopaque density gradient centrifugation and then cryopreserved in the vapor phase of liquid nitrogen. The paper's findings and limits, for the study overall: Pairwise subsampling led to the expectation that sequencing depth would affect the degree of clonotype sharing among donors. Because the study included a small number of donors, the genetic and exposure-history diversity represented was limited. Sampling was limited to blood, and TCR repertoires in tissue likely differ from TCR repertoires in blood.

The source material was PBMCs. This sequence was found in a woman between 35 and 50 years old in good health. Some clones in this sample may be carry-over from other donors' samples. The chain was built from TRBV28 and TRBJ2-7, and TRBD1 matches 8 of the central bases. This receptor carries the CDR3 CASSFPGGTYEQYF. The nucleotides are TGTGCCAGCAGTTTCCCAGGGGGCACCTACGAGCAGTACTTC. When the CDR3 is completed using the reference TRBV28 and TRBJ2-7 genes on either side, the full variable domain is DVKVTQSSRYLVKRTGEKVFLECVQDMDHENMFWYRQDPGLGLRLIYFSYDVKMKEKGDIPEGYSVSREKKERFSLILESASTNQTSMYLCASSFPGGTYEQYFGPGTRLTVT.